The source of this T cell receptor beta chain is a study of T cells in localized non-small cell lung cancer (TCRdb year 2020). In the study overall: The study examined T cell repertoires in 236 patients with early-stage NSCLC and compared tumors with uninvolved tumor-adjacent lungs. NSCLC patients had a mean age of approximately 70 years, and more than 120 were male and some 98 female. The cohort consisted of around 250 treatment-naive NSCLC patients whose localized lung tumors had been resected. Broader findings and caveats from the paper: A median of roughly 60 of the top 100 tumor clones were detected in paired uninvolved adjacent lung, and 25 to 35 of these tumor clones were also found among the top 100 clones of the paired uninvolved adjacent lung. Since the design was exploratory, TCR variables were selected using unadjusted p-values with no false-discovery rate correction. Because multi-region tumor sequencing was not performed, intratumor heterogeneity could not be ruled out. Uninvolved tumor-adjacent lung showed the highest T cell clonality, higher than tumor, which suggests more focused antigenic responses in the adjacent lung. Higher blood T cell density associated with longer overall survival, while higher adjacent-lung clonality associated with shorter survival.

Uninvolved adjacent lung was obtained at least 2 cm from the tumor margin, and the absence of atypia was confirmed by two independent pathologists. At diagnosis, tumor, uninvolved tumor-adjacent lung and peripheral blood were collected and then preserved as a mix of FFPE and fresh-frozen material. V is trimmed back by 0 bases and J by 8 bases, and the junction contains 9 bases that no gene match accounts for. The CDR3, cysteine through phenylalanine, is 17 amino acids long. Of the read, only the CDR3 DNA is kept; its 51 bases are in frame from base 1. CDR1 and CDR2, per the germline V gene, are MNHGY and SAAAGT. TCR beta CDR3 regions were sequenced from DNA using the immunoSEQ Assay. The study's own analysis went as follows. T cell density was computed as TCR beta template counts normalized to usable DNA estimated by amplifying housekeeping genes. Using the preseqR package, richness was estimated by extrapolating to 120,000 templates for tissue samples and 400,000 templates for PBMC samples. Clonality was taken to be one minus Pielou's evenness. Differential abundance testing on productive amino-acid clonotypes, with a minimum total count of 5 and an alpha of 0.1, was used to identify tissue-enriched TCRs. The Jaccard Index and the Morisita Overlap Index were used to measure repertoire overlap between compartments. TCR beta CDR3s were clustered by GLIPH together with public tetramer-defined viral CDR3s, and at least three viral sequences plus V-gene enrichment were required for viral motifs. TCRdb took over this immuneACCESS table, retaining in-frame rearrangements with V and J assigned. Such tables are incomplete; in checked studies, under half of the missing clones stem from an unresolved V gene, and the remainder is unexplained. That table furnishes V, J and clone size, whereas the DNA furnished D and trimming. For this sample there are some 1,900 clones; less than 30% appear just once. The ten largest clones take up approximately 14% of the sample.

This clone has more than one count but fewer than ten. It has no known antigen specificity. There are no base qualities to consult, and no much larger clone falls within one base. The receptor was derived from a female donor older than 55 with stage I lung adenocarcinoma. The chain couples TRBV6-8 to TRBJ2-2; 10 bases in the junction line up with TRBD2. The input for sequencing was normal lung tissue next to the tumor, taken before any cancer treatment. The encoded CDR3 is CASSYSKLAGASGELFF. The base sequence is TGTGCCAGCAGTTACTCGAAGCTAGCGGGAGCGTCGGGGGAGCTGTTTTTT.